These T cell receptor beta chains were read from a single sample in a study of blood T cells in healthy people across ages. Via MiXCR, TCRdb re-called the 5' RACE reads, giving one row per CDR3 protein. The sample has 750,000 to 1,000,000 distinct CDR3 sequences, under 35% seen once; the top ten hold roughly a tenth. These data were also reused for a study on T cells of mothers and their children.

The sample comprised blood. These receptors all come from a middle-aged woman in good health. Both conserved end residues are part of each CDR3. A D gene is named only where the DNA matches it firmly. Clone size is stated in some rows and not others, as once, few, many or a class when expanded.

TRBV20-1	TRBJ1-2	.	many	14	TGCAGTGCTAGAGATATAACAGTTAACTATGGCTACACCTTC	CSARDITVNYGYTF
TRBV20-1	TRBJ2-2	.	.	11	TGCAGTGCTAACCAGGGAGGGGAGCTGTTTTTT	CSANQGGELFF
TRBV4-1	TRBJ1-4	.	.	18	TGCGCCAGCAGCCAAGGGCAGGGCCCCTTTGCAACTAATGAAAAACTGTTTTTT	CASSQGQGPFATNEKLFF
TRBV12-3/TRBV12-4	TRBJ1-2	TRBD1	many	14	TGTGCCAGCACCTCCAGGACAGGGGTCTATGGCTACACCTTC	CASTSRTGVYGYTF
TRBV5-1	TRBJ2-1	TRBD1	few	15	TGCGCCAGCAGCTTGGGGGGGACAGGGATAAGTGAGCAGTTCTTC	CASSLGGTGISEQFF
TRBV7-2	TRBJ2-5	TRBD1	many	15	TGTGCCACCCAAAGACAGGGATTGCCGGGAGAGACCCAGTACTTC	CATQRQGLPGETQYF
TRBV4-1	TRBJ2-7	.	many	15	TGCGCCAGCAGCCAAGGGCCCTGGGCAGATTACGAGCAGTACTTC	CASSQGPWADYEQYF
TRBV6-4	TRBJ2-3	.	.	13	TGTGCCAGCAGTGACAAAATCACAGATACGCAGTATTTT	CASSDKITDTQYF
TRBV5-1	TRBJ2-1	TRBD2	once	18	TGCGCCAGCAGCTCACCTAGGGAGGGAAGCGGGTACTACAATGAGCGGTTCTTC	CASSSPREGSGYYNERFF
TRBV7-2	TRBJ1-4	.	few	15	TGTGCCAGCAGCTTAGGGGGCCTAGCTAATGAAAAACTGTTTTTT	CASSLGGLANEKLFF
TRBV7-9	TRBJ1-1	.	few	16	TGTGCCAGCACCCCATCCCTTTGGAGGGTTAAAACTGAAGCTTTCTTT	CASTPSLWRVKTEAFF
TRBV20-1	TRBJ2-7	.	many	14	TGCAGTGCTAGAGAGGGTGCCTCTACCTACGAGCAGTACTTC	CSAREGASTYEQYF
TRBV20-1	TRBJ2-7	.	many	14	TGCAGTGCTTCAGGGGAGGGAATCTGGGACGAGCAGTACTTC	CSASGEGIWDEQYF
TRBV20-1	TRBJ2-7	.	many	14	TGCAGTGCTCGCCCCCGTGGGGGCTCCTACGAGCAGTACTTC	CSARPRGGSYEQYF
TRBV7-9	TRBJ1-1	.	.	15	TGTGCCAGCAGCTTAGGGAGCAGCGGGGGCACTGAAGCTTTCTTT	CASSLGSSGGTEAFF